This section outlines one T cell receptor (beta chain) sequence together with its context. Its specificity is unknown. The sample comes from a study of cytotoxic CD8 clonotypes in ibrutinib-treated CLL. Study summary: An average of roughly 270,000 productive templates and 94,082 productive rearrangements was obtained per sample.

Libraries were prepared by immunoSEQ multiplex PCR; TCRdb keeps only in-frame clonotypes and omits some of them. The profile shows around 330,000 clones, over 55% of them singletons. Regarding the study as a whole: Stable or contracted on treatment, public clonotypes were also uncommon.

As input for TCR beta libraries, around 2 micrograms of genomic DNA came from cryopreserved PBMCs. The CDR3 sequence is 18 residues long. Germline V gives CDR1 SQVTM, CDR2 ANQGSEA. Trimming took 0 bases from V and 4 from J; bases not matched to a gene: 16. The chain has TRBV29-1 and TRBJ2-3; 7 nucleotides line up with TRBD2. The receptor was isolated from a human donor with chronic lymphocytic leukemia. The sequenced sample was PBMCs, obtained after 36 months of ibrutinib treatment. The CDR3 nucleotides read TGCAGCGTTGAAGATAACCCCCGCGGGGCGGGAGAAGCAGATACGCAGTATTTT. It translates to CSVEDNPRGAGEADTQYF.